The 8 T cell receptor beta chains presented below share a single source sample, sequenced in a study of regulatory T cells in long-lasting Graves disease. Regarding time point: newly diagnosed GD, antithyroid drugs for less than 3 months. Researchers made the TCR library from RNA that was extracted from PBMCs. With iRepertoire HTBI primers and Arm-PCR of CDR3 regions, TCR beta libraries were built. In TCRdb, the multiplex PCR reads were re-called with MiXCR into one record per CDR3 protein. The sample gives about 500,000 distinct CDR3 sequences, approximately 12% of which show up once; approximately 9.6% is in the top ten. The data were also submitted as part of a second study, on T cells in Graves' hyperthyroidism and ophthalmopathy.

Sequencing was performed on peripheral blood mononuclear cells (PBMCs), taken at new diagnosis, from a patient treated with antithyroid drugs. Source of these receptors: a woman younger than 45 with Graves disease.

This clonotype appeared once. The chain has TRBV11-2 and TRBJ1-2, with D perhaps matching TRBD1 (5 bases). Germline assignment: CDR1 SGHAT and CDR2 FQNNGV. The V and J ends lost 5 bases and 7 bases respectively, with 17 bases between them. The CDR3 has 14 residues. The CDR3 DNA follows: TGTGCCAGCAGCCCCGACGGGGGAATTGGTGGCTACACCTTC. This translates into CASSPDGGIGGYTF.

As DNA, the CDR3 is TGTGCCTGGAGGGAGGGGGCCAGGTGGGCAGGTGAAGCTTTCTTT. Protein product: CAWREGARWAGEAFF. V is TRBV30 and J is TRBJ1-1; 7 positions match TRBD1. The CDR3 contains 15 residues. Germline V lookup: CDR1 GTSNPN, CDR2 SVGIG (reference sequence). Trimming removed 3 bases from V and 7 bases from J; junction bases left unmatched: 14. Full variable domain (missing parts from reference TRBV30 and TRBJ1-1): SQTIHQWPATLVQPVGSPLSLECTVEGTSNPNLYWYRQAAGRGLQLLFYSVGIGQISSEVPQNLSASRPQDRQFILSSKKLLLSDSGFYLCAWREGARWAGEAFFGQGTRLTVV.

This clonotype has ten or more counts. The CDR3: CASSLARQGATEAFF. Written as DNA, the CDR3 is TGTGCCAGCAGCTTAGCCCGCCAGGGGGCTACTGAAGCTTTCTTT. This sequence joins TRBV7-9 and TRBJ1-1; 8 bases map to TRBD1. This CDR3 region has 15 residues. Germline V lookup: CDR1 SEHNR, CDR2 FQNEAQ (reference sequence). J lost 5 bases, V lost 0 bases, and 5 bases had no gene match.

This clonotype was seen many times. The J gene is TRBJ1-1, the V gene TRBV5-1; D ambiguous. V was trimmed by 3 bases and J by 3 bases, leaving 12 bases between them. The CDR3 has 14 residues. Germline values: CDR1 SGHRS, CDR2 YFSETQ. CDR3 nucleotides: TGCGCCAGCAGCTCCCCCGACACTTACACTGAAGCTTTCTTT. Amino acids: CASSSPDTYTEAFF.

This clonotype showed up many times. J is TRBJ2-5 and V is TRBV7-8; a weak D match, TRBD1 (6 bases). The CDR3 is 16 amino acids. Trimming took off 5 bases at V and 5 bases at J, with 21 bases between the two ends. The germline CDR1 and CDR2 sequences are SGHVS and FQNEAQ. In nucleotides, the CDR3 is TGTGCCAGCAGCCCCCAGGGGTCCCCGGCTGGGGAGACCCAGTACTTC. It translates to CASSPQGSPAGETQYF.

This clonotype was seen repeatedly, ten times or more. This chain uses TRBV29-1 with TRBJ2-4, with 12 bases aligning to TRBD1. Trimming removed 6 bases from V and 8 bases from J; junction bases left unmatched: 14. CDR1 is SQVTM, CDR2 ANQGSEA, per germline. The CDR3 spans 16 residues. The CDR3 region is CSVIAAGTGGFYIQYF. For the CDR3, the DNA is TGCAGCGTCATCGCCGCAGGGACAGGGGGCTTTTACATTCAGTACTTC.

In this sample, this clonotype turned up a few times. At one of its ends the junction is not consistent with the germline gene, which may arise from a read error. This chain joins TRBV7-9 and TRBJ2-1, with D maybe TRBD1 (5 bases). CDR1 is SEHNR and CDR2 is FQNEAQ in the germline V gene (reference sequence). This CDR3 has 15 residues. CDR3 amino acids: CANSLGEPGAREQFF. The CDR3, as DNA: TGTGCCAACAGCTTAGGGGAACCAGGAGCCAGGGAGCAGTTCTTC.

This clonotype was detected many times. The V call is TRBV2, the J call TRBJ1-3; no definite D call. The CDR3 length is 16 residues. V was pared by 4 bases and J by 0 bases, with 13 bases between. The germline V gene encodes CDR1 SNHLY and CDR2 FYNNEI. As DNA, the CDR3 is TGTGCCAGCAGTGGCAGGCAGCTTTACTCTGGAAACACCATATATTTT. Its protein is CASSGRQLYSGNTIYF.